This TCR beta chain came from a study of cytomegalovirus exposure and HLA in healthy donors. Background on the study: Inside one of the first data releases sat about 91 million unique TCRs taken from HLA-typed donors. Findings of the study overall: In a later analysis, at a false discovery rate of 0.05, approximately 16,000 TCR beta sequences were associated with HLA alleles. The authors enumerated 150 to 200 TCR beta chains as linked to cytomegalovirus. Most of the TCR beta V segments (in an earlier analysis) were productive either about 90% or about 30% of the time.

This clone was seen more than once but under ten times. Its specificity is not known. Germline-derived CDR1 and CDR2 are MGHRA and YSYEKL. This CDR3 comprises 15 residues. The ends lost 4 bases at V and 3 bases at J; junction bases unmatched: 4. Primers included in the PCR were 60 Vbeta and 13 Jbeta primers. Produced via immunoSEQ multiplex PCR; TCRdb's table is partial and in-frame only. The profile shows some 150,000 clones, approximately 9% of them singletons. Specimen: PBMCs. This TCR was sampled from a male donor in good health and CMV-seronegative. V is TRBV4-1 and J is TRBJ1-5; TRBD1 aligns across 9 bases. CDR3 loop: CASSLRDRDNQPQHF. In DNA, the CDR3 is TGCGCCAGCAGCCTCCGGGACAGGGACAATCAGCCCCAGCATTTT.